This paragraph covers one T cell receptor (beta chain) sequence. Its matching antigen is unknown. The V gene lost 0 bases and the J gene lost 4 bases, with 9 bases spanning the gap. The CDR3 is 14 amino acids. Germline V CDR1 and CDR2: SGHTA, FQGTGA. PCR primers comprised 60 Vbeta and 13 Jbeta primers. Here immunoSEQ multiplex PCR was the method, and the copy in TCRdb shows in-frame clones only, minus some. This table has roughly 150,000 clones, 70% to 80% appearing once. The data are from a study of cytomegalovirus exposure and HLA in healthy donors. As for the study in general: Roughly 170 million T cells yielded approximately 110 million unique TCR beta sequences in earlier analysis.

Overall study results and limits: As a later analysis showed, a missense DCLRE1C variant was linked to trimming of TCR beta V- and J-genes.

The rearrangement joins TRBV7-3 to TRBJ1-2; D is unclear. The material sequenced was PBMCs. The receptor was derived from a middle-aged woman in good health and CMV-seronegative. The CDR3 here is CASSLTPTGYGYTF. CDR3 sequence (DNA): TGTGCCAGCAGCTTAACACCGACGGGCTATGGCTACACCTTC.